A selection of T cell receptor beta chains follows, all from one sample in a study of CD8+ T cells in alopecia areata. The assay was immunoSEQ multiplex PCR, and TCRdb's table has in-frame clones only and misses some. The table includes 65,000 to 75,000 clones, 40% to 50% detected once. The sequences come from CD8+ T cells sorted from blood, collected at week 0. The receptors come from a human donor with alopecia areata. CDR3s include the opening cysteine and the closing phenylalanine or tryptophan. D genes are given only for firm matches. Clone sizes are given selectively: once, few, many, or a class where the clone is expanded.

j_call v_call d_call clone_size cdr3_nt cdr3_aa
TRBJ2-7 TRBV29-1 TRBD2 few TGCAGCGTTGAGGGAGGGCTTCCCCACGAGCAGTACTTC CSVEGGLPHEQYF
TRBJ2-3 TRBV25-1 - - TGTGCCAGCAGTGGGGACTCCACAGATACGCAGTATTTT CASSGDSTDTQYF
TRBJ2-7 TRBV5-1 - few TGCGCCAGCAGCATAAGTAACGAGCAGTACTTC CASSISNEQYF
TRBJ2-2 TRBV2 TRBD2 - TGTGCCAGCAGGGAATGGCTAGCGGCGAACACCGGGGAGCTGTTTTTT CASREWLAANTGELFF
TRBJ2-5 TRBV9 TRBD1 - TGTGCCAGCGCAGGGGGCGTTTATGAGGAGACCCAGTACTTC CASAGGVYEETQYF
TRBJ2-1 TRBV5-1 - few TGCGCCAGCAGCTTCCAGACGAATGAGCAGTTCTTC CASSFQTNEQFF
TRBJ2-7 TRBV5-4 TRBD2 few TGTGCCAGCAGCTCGAGCGGGAGTAATTACGAGCAGTACTTC CASSSSGSNYEQYF
TRBJ1-1 TRBV28 TRBD1 many TGTGCCAGCAGCAACAGGGGAACTGTTGAAGCTTTCTTT CASSNRGTVEAFF
TRBJ1-3 TRBV25-1 - - TGTGCCAGCAGTGAATTAACAGGGTCTGGAAACACCATATATTTT CASSELTGSGNTIYF
TRBJ2-2 TRBV7-8 - few TGTGCCAGTTGGGGAGTCCGGGAGCTGTTTTTT CASWGVRELFF
TRBJ1-2 TRBV30 - - TGTGCCTGGAAAAGTGATAACTATGGCTACACCTTC CAWKSDNYGYTF
TRBJ2-2 TRBV6-4 - - TGTGCCAGCAGTGACTCGATAGGTACCGGGGAGCTGTTTTTT CASSDSIGTGELFF
TRBJ1-2 TRBV28 - - TGTGCCAGCAGGGGGACCTATGGCGGAGGCTACACCTTC CASRGTYGGGYTF
TRBJ1-5 TRBV27 - - TGTGCCAGCAGTTTATTAGGGAGGGAGCAGCCCCAGCATTTT CASSLLGREQPQHF
TRBJ2-1 TRBV27 TRBD2 few TGTGGGATCGGACTAGCGGGAGCTCGGGAGCAGTTCTTC CGIGLAGAREQFF
TRBJ1-2 TRBV4-3 - - TGCGCCAGCAGCCAAATTCTGGGGGCTAACTATGGCTACACCTTC CASSQILGANYGYTF
TRBJ2-2 TRBV6-6 - - TGTGCCAGCACATCTAGGTCCGGGGAGCTGTTTTTT CASTSRSGELFF